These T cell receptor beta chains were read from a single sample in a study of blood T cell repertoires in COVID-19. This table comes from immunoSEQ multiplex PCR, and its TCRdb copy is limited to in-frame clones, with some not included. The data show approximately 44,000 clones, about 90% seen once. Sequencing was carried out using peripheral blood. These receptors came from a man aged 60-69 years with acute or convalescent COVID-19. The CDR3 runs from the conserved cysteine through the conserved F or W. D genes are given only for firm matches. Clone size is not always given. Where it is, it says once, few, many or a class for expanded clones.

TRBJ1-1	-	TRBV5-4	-	CASSPDRMNTEAFF	TGTGCCAGCAGCCCGGACAGAATGAACACTGAAGCTTTCTTT
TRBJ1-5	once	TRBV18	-	CASSDSSNQPQHF	TGTGCCAGCTCAGACTCCTCGAATCAGCCCCAGCATTTT
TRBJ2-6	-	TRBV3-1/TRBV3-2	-	CASSSQRGSGANVLTF	TGTGCCAGCAGCTCCCAACGCGGCTCTGGGGCCAACGTCCTGACTTTC
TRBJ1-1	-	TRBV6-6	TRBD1	CASSKQGSIEAFF	TGTGCCAGCAGTAAACAGGGGTCGATTGAAGCTTTCTTT
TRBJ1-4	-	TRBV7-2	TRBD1	CASSLGDRPNEKLFF	TGTGCCAGCAGCTTAGGGGACAGGCCTAATGAAAAACTGTTTTTT
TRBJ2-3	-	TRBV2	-	CASNERGSTDTQYF	TGTGCCAGCAATGAGAGGGGGAGCACAGATACGCAGTATTTT
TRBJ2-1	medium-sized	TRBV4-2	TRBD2	CASSQEDPGGRIEQFF	TGTGCCAGCAGCCAAGAGGACCCGGGGGGGCGTATTGAGCAGTTCTTC
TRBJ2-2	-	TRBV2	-	CASSELPVPGELFF	TGTGCCAGCAGTGAGCTCCCAGTCCCCGGGGAGCTGTTTTTT
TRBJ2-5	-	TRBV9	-	CASSGSGQKQETQYF	TGTGCCAGCAGCGGCTCTGGACAGAAACAAGAGACCCAGTACTTC
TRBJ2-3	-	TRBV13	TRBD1	CASSHIPGGAFTDTQYF	TGTGCCAGCAGTCATATTCCAGGGGGCGCTTTCACAGATACGCAGTATTTT
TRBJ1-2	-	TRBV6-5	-	CASSYAVGGGYTF	TGTGCCAGCAGTTACGCAGTAGGCGGGGGCTACACCTTC
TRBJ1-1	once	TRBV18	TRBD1	CASSPWTGGTEAFF	TGTGCCAGCTCCCCTTGGACAGGGGGCACTGAAGCTTTCTTT
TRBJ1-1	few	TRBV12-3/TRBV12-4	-	CASWGSMNTEAFF	TGTGCCAGTTGGGGCTCCATGAACACTGAAGCTTTCTTT
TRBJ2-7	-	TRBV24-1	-	CATSDWGRGEQYF	TGTGCCACCAGTGACTGGGGCCGTGGGGAGCAGTACTTC
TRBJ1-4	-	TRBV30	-	CAWTMTNEKLFF	TGTGCCTGGACAATGACTAATGAAAAACTGTTTTTT
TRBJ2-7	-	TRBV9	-	CASSPPRGDEQYF	TGTGCCAGCAGCCCTCCACGCGGGGACGAGCAGTACTTC
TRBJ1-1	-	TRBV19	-	CASSPPGRRGTEAFF	TGTGCCAGTAGCCCCCCGGGTAGGAGGGGCACTGAAGCTTTCTTT
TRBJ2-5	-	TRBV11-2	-	CASSLVSEETQYF	TGTGCCAGCAGCTTAGTGAGTGAGGAGACCCAGTACTTC
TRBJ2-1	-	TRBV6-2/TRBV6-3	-	CASSSGPGQFF	TGTGCCAGCAGTAGCGGGCCGGGGCAGTTCTTC
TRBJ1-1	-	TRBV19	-	CASSNPGNTEAFF	TGTGCCAGTAGTAACCCGGGGAACACTGAAGCTTTCTTT
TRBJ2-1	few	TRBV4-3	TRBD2	CASSQGLAGAYNEQFF	TGCGCCAGCAGCCAAGGACTAGCGGGGGCCTACAATGAGCAGTTCTTC
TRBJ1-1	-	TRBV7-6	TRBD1	CASSPEPTGGRTEAFF	TGTGCCAGCAGCCCCGAACCTACAGGGGGCAGGACTGAAGCTTTCTTT
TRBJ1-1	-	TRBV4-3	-	CASSQGRGYLMNTEAFF	TGCGCCAGCAGCCAAGGGCGAGGGTACCTCATGAACACTGAAGCTTTCTTT
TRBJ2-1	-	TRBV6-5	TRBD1	CASSYSTQGSNEQFF	TGTGCCAGCAGTTACTCGACACAGGGGTCCAATGAGCAGTTCTTC
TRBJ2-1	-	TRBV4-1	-	CASSQVIPGLNEQFF	TGCGCCAGCAGCCAAGTGATCCCAGGGCTTAATGAGCAGTTCTTC
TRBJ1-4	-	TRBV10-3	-	CAISGTVNEKLFF	TGTGCCATCAGTGGGACAGTTAATGAAAAACTGTTTTTT
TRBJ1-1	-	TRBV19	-	CASSKIRGTEAFF	TGTGCCAGTAGTAAGATACGGGGAACTGAAGCTTTCTTT
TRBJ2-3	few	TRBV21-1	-	CASAPGEGRWTDTQYF	TGTGCCAGCGCACCCGGGGAGGGTAGATGGACAGATACGCAGTATTTT
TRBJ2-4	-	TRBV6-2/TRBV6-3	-	CASSLERDGDKNIQYF	TGTGCCAGCAGCCTTGAACGGGATGGGGACAAAAACATTCAGTACTTC
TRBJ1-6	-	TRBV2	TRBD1	CASSEARQGTFIGTLHF	TGTGCCAGCAGTGAGGCAAGACAGGGAACCTTTATCGGGACCCTCCACTTT
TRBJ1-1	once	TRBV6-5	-	CASSYSLKNTEAFF	TGTGCCAGCAGTTACTCCCTTAAGAACACTGAAGCTTTCTTT
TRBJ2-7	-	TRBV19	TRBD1	CASSINRGNEQYF	TGTGCCAGTAGTATTAACAGGGGAAACGAGCAGTACTTC
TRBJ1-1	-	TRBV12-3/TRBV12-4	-	CASRKQYTEAFF	TGTGCCAGCAGAAAACAGTACACTGAAGCTTTCTTT
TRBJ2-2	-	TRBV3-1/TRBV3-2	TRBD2	CASSLSGLAEHRELFF	TGTGCCAGCAGCCTATCCGGACTAGCGGAACACCGGGAGCTGTTTTTT
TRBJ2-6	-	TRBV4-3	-	CASTTTITGAGANVLTF	TGCGCCAGCACCACAACAATAACTGGAGCTGGGGCCAACGTCCTGACTTTC
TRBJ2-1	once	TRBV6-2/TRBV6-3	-	CASSFFKREQFF	TGTGCCAGCAGTTTTTTCAAGAGGGAGCAGTTCTTC
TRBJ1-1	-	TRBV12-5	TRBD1	CASYRGLEAFF	TGTGCTAGTTACAGGGGGCTCGAAGCTTTCTTT